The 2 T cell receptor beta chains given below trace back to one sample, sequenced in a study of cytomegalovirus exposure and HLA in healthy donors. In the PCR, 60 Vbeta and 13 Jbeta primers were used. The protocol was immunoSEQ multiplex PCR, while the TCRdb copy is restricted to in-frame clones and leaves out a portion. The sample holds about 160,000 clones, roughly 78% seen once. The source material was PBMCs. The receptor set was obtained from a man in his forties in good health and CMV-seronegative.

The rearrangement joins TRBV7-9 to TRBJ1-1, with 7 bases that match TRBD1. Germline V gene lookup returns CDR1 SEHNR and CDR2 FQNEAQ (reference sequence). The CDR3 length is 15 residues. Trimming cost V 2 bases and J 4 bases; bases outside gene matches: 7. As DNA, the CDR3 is TGTGCCAGCAGCTTATGGCGACAGGGCACCACTGAAGCTTTCTTT. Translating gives CASSLWRQGTTEAFF. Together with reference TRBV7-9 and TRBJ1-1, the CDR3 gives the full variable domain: DTGVSQNPRHKITKRGQNVTFRCDPISEHNRLYWYRQTLGQGPEFLTYFQNEAQLEKSRLLSDRFSAERPKGSFSTLEIQRTEQGDSAMYLCASSLWRQGTTEAFFGQGTRLTVV.

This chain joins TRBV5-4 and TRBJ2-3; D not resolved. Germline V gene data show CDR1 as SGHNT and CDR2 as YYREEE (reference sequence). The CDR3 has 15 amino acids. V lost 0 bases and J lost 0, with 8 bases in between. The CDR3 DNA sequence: TGTGCCAGCAGCTTGGTTCCTACTAGCACAGATACGCAGTATTTT. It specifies CASSLVPTSTDTQYF.